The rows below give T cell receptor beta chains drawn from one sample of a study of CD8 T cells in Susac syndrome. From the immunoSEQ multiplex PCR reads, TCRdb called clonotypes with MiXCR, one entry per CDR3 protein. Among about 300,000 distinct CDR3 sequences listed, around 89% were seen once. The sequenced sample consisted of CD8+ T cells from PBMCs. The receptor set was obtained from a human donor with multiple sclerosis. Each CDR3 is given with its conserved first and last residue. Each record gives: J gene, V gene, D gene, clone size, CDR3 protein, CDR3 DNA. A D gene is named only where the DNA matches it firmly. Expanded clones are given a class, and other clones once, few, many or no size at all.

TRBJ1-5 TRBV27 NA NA CASSLGRTNQPQHF TGTGCCAGCAGTTTGGGTAGGACTAATCAGCCCCAGCATTTT
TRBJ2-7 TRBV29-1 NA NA CSVEVAAEQYF TGCAGCGTTGAGGTGGCCGCGGAGCAGTACTTC
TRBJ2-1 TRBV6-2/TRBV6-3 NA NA CASSYPWRDGSYNEQFF TGTGCCAGCAGTTACCCTTGGCGGGACGGCTCCTACAATGAGCAGTTCTTC
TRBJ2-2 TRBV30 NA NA CAWSVGRNTGELFF TGTGCCTGGAGTGTAGGTCGGAACACCGGGGAGCTGTTTTTT
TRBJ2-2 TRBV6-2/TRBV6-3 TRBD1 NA CASGKPGQGAGELFF TGTGCCAGCGGGAAACCGGGACAGGGGGCCGGGGAGCTGTTTTTT
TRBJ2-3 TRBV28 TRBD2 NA CASSLNRIGTMWDTQYF TGTGCCAGCAGTTTAAACAGGATCGGGACTATGTGGGATACGCAGTATTTT
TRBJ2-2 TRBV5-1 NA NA CASSYLGEGSNTGELFF TGCGCCAGCAGCTACCTAGGTGAGGGGTCGAACACCGGGGAGCTGTTTTTT
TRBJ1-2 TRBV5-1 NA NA CASSLETGSDGYTF TGCGCCAGCAGCTTGGAAACAGGGTCGGATGGCTACACCTTC
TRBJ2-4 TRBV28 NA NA CASSWRGLLKNIQYF TGTGCCAGCAGTTGGCGCGGGTTGCTCAAAAACATTCAGTACTTC
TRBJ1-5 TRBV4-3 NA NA CASSQVLEGGQPQHF TGCGCCAGCAGCCAAGTTTTGGAGGGGGGTCAGCCCCAGCATTTT
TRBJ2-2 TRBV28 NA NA CASSPPVGPGELFF TGTGCCAGCAGTCCCCCGGTGGGCCCCGGGGAGCTGTTTTTT
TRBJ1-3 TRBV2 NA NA CASGRTVAPGNTIYF TGTGCCAGCGGCCGGACAGTGGCCCCTGGAAACACCATATATTTT
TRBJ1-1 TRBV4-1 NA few CASSRVGGTLNTEAFF TGCGCCAGCAGCCGAGTGGGGGGAACTTTGAACACTGAAGCTTTCTTT
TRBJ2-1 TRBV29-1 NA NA CSVPGLSSYNEQFF TGCAGCGTCCCCGGGCTAAGCTCCTACAATGAGCAGTTCTTC
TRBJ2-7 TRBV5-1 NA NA CASSLEGHFYEQYF TGCGCCAGCAGCTTGGAAGGACACTTCTACGAGCAGTACTTC
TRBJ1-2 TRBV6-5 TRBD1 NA CASSTGQGGGYTF TGTGCCAGCAGTACGGGACAGGGAGGCGGCTACACCTTC
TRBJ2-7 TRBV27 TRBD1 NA CAIRGPGQGSEQYF TGTGCCATCCGTGGACCGGGACAGGGCTCCGAGCAGTACTTC
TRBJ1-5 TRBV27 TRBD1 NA CASSAIGTENSNQPQHF TGTGCCAGCAGTGCGATCGGGACAGAGAATAGCAATCAGCCCCAGCATTTT
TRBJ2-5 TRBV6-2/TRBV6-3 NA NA CASSRDFTETQYF TGTGCCAGCAGCCGGGACTTCACGGAGACCCAGTACTTC
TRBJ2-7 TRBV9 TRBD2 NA CASSIGGGGGHEQYF TGTGCCAGCAGCATAGGAGGCGGGGGGGGCCACGAGCAGTACTTC
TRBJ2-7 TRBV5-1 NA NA CASSLTSKDWSF TGCGCCAGCAGCCTAACCTCTAAGGACTGGTCCTTC
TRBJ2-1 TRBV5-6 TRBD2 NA CASSLAASGDSYNEQFF TGTGCCAGCAGCTTGGCTGCTAGCGGGGATTCCTACAATGAGCAGTTCTTC
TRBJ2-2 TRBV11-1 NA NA CASSRNYILPWGKQNTGELFF TGTGCCAGCAGTCGCAACTATATTTTACCCTGGGGAAAACAAAACACCGGGGAGCTGTTTTTT
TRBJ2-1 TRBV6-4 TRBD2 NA CASSQAGGQSNEQLF TGTGCCAGCAGCCAAGCGGGGGGGCAATCCAATGAGCAGCTCTTC
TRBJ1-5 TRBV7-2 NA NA CASSIHRDFSLVPQHF TGTGCCAGCAGCATCCACAGGGATTTCTCCTTAGTGCCCCAGCATTTT
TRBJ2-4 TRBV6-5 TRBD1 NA CASSYRGQGLYF TGTGCCAGCAGTTACCGGGGACAGGGTTTGTACTTC
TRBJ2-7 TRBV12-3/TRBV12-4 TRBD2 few CASSQPAGSPDEQYF TGTGCCAGCAGCCAACCAGCGGGATCGCCGGACGAGCAGTACTTC
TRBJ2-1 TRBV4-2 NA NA CASSQDLRTHMNEQFF TGTGCCAGCAGCCAAGACTTGCGCACACACATGAATGAGCAGTTCTTC
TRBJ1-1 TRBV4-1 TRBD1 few CASSPGTGGGEAFF TGCGCCAGCAGCCCAGGGACAGGGGGTGGTGAAGCTTTCTTT
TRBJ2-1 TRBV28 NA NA CASSSPRSSPNEQFF TGTGCCAGCAGTTCCCCACGGTCCTCACCCAATGAGCAGTTCTTC
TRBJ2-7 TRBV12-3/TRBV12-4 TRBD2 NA CASSPTSGRSHEQYF TGTGCCAGCAGTCCTACTAGCGGGAGATCCCACGAGCAGTACTTC
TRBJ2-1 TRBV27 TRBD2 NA CASGLAGSNEQFF TGTGCTAGTGGACTAGCGGGTTCTAATGAGCAGTTCTTC
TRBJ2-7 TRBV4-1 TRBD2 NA CASSQVSGADYEQYF TGCGCCAGCAGCCAAGTTAGCGGGGCGGACTACGAGCAGTACTTC
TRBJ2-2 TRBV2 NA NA CASSFPRDLNTGELFF TGTGCCAGCAGTTTCCCGAGGGACCTGAACACCGGGGAGCTGTTTTTT
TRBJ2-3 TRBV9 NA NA CASSVTSPDTQYF TGTGCCAGCAGCGTCACTAGCCCAGATACGCAGTATTTT
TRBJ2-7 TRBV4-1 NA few CASSLTPTGLYEQYF TGCGCCAGCAGCCTCACCCCGACCGGACTCTACGAGCAGTACTTC